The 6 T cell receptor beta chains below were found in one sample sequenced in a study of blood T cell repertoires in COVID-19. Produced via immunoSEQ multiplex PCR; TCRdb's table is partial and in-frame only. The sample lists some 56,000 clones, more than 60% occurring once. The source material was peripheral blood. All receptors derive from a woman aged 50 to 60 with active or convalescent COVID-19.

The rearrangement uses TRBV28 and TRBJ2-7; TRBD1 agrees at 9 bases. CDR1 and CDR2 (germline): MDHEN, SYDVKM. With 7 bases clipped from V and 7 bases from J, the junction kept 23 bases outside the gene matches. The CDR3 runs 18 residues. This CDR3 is CASTQRGYRGHLLPEQYF. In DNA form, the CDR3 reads TGTGCCAGCACCCAACGGGGGTACAGGGGGCACTTACTACCTGAGCAGTACTTC.

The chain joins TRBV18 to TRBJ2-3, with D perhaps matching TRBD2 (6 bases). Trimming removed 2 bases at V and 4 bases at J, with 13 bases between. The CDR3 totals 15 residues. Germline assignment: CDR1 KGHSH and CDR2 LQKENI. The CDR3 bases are TGTGCCAGCTCACCATACGGGAGAGGGGCAGATACGCAGTATTTT. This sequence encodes CASSPYGRGADTQYF. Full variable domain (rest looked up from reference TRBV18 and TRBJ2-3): NAGVMQNPRHLVRRRGQEARLRCSPMKGHSHVYWYRQLPEEGLKFMVYLQKENIIDESGMPKERFSAEFPKEGPSILRIQQVVRGDSAAYFCASSPYGRGADTQYFGPGTRLTVL.

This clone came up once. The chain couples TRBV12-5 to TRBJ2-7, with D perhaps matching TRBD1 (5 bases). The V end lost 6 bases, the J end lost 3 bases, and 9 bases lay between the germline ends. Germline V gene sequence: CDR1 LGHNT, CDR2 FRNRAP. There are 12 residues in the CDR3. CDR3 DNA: TGTGCTAGTGGAGTTGACAGCTACGAGCAGTACTTC. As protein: CASGVDSYEQYF.

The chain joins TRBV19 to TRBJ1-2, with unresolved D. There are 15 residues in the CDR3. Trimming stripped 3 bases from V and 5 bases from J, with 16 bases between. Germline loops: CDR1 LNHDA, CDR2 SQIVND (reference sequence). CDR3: CASSIGATLIYGYTF. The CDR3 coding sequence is TGTGCCAGTAGTATCGGTGCCACGTTAATTTATGGCTACACCTTC.

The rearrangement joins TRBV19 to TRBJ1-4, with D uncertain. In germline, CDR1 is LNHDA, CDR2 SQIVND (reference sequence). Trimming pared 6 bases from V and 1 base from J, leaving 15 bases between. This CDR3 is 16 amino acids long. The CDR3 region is CASSTGLGRTNEKLFF. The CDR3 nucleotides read TGTGCCAGTAGCACCGGGCTGGGGAGAACTAATGAAAAACTGTTTTTT.

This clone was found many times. CDR3 region: CASSLEVAMNTEAFF. The CDR3, as DNA: TGTGCCAGCAGCCTAGAGGTAGCTATGAACACTGAAGCTTTCTTT. The chain has TRBV7-9 and TRBJ1-1; D is unresolved. The CDR3 sequence is 15 residues long. Germline CDR1 reads SEHNR; CDR2 reads FQNEAQ (reference sequence). V was shortened by 5 bases and J by 0 bases, with 13 bases between the two germline ends.